This T cell receptor (beta chain) was sequenced in a study of blood T cell repertoires in COVID-19. Turning to the study itself: Acute and convalescent COVID-19 samples came from the United States, Italy and Spain. Nucleic acid was either cDNA or gDNA, and it came from T cells, B-cell-depleted T cells, or PBMCs.

Trimming left V 7 bases short and J 2 bases short, with 24 bases between. Germline V gene data show CDR1 as MDHEN and CDR2 as SYDVKM. The CDR3 runs 19 residues. Original processing methods: Using reference gene primer amplification, nucleated cell counts were estimated. The assay was immunoSEQ multiplex PCR, and TCRdb's table has in-frame clones only and misses some. D and trimming were read from the DNA, whereas the V and J calls and clone size are those reported in that table. This sample has about 110,000 clones, with 70% to 85% found just once. The chain recombines TRBV28 with TRBJ2-6; D is perhaps TRBD1 (6 bases). The receptor was derived from a man between 65 and 85 years old with active or convalescent COVID-19. Input material: peripheral blood. The CDR3 region has the DNA TGTGCCAGCATCGTGGACAGCCCCCGGAAAGTCCCTGGGGCCAACGTCCTGACTTTC. Protein sequence: CASIVDSPRKVPGANVLTF.